The 25 T cell receptor beta chains reported below all come from one sample, sequenced in a study of CD8+ T cells in alopecia areata. Stated treatment: oral pan-JAK inhibitor, 5-10 mg twice daily. The sequencing template was cDNA reverse transcribed from extracted RNA. Assay used: immunoSEQ multiplex PCR; TCRdb lists only in-frame clones, some missing. The sample contains approximately 210,000 clones, 45% to 75% of which appear only once. The sequencing used CD4+ T cells sorted from blood, collected at week 4, from a patient treated with tofacitinib. The source is a human donor with alopecia areata.

This rearrangement joins TRBV20-1 to TRBJ2-3; D possibly matches TRBD1 or TRBD2 (5 bases each). CDR3 length equals 11 residues. V lost 6 bases to trimming and J lost 5 bases, with 9 bases between them. The germline V gene encodes CDR1 DFQATT and CDR2 SNEGSKA (reference sequence). CDR3 DNA: TGCAGTGCCGAGGGGCAAGATACGCAGTATTTT. This codes for CSAEGQDTQYF.

This clone was seen only a few times. The chain's CDR3 is CASSLVTGTGNSPLHF. The CDR3 bases are TGTGCCAGCAGCTTAGTGACAGGGACAGGGAATTCACCCCTCCACTTT. This chain connects TRBV7-9 to TRBJ1-6; 9 bases map to TRBD1. The CDR3 contains 16 residues. Germline V gene data show CDR1 as SEHNR and CDR2 as FQNEAQ (reference sequence). J was trimmed by 7 bases and V by 1 base; bases with no gene match: 5.

The genes are TRBV14 and TRBJ2-7, with no clear D. The germline V gene has CDR1 SGHDN and CDR2 FVKESK. This CDR3 is built from 11 residues. Trimming removed 1 base from V and 12 bases from J, with 10 bases in between. As DNA, the CDR3 is TGTGCCAGCAGCCAAGGCGTAATACGGTACTTC. Its protein is CASSQGVIRYF.

Only one count was recorded for this clone. The chain uses TRBV28 and TRBJ2-1; 9 bases agree with TRBD1. CDR3 length: 12 residues. V gave up 2 bases and J gave up 11 bases; unmatched junction bases: 1. CDR1 and CDR2 from the germline V gene are MDHEN and SYDVKM. The CDR3 loop reads CASSLGTGQQFF. CDR3 DNA: TGTGCCAGCAGTTTAGGGACAGGGCAGCAGTTCTTC.

The genes are TRBV6-1 and TRBJ2-1, with D possibly being TRBD2 (6 bases). The CDR3 spans 13 residues. Germline loops: CDR1 MNHNS, CDR2 SASEGT. V was cut by 6 bases and J by 9 bases, with 15 bases left in between. The CDR3 is CASSPEWGGEQFF. The CDR3 nucleotides are TGTGCCAGCAGCCCCGAGTGGGGAGGTGAGCAGTTCTTC.

The CDR3 reads CASSEVPVGTDTQYF. DNA for the CDR3: TGTGCCTCCTCTGAGGTACCCGTGGGCACAGATACGCAGTATTTT. The V and J genes are TRBV10-3 and TRBJ2-3, with unresolved D. The CDR3 sequence is 15 residues long. V was cut by 11 bases and J by 1 base, with 19 bases left in between. Germline V gene sequence: CDR1 ENHRY, CDR2 SYGVKD.

The gene calls are TRBV29-1 and TRBJ2-2, with no clear D. The V end lost 7 bases, the J end lost 4 bases, and 10 bases lay between the germline ends. The CDR3 totals 12 residues. Per germline, CDR1 SQVTM and CDR2 ANQGSEA. The CDR3: CSARWGTGELFF. CDR3 in DNA: TGCAGCGCCCGGTGGGGCACCGGGGAGCTGTTTTTT.

CDR3 in DNA: TGTGCCTGGAGTGTGACGTTGGGAGGCTACACCTTC. Amino acids: CAWSVTLGGYTF. The gene calls are TRBV30 and TRBJ1-2, with unresolved D. The CDR3 sequence is 12 residues long. Trimming took 0 bases from V and 8 from J, leaving 10 bases between them. Germline assignment: CDR1 GTSNPN and CDR2 SVGIG (reference sequence).

The chain has TRBV7-9 and TRBJ2-7; 8 bases line up with TRBD1. CDR3 length equals 14 residues. Germline loops: CDR1 SEHNR, CDR2 FQNEAQ (reference sequence). Unmatched junction bases numbered 6, after V lost 5 bases and J lost 3 bases. The CDR3 DNA reads TGTGCCAGCAGCAACTACAGGGGGATCTACGAGCAGTACTTC. This codes for CASSNYRGIYEQYF. The entire variable domain, with the rest obtained from reference TRBV7-9 and TRBJ2-7, is as follows: DTGVSQNPRHKITKRGQNVTFRCDPISEHNRLYWYRQTLGQGPEFLTYFQNEAQLEKSRLLSDRFSAERPKGSFSTLEIQRTEQGDSAMYLCASSNYRGIYEQYFGPGTRLTVT.

The gene calls are TRBV2 and TRBJ2-3, with 8 bases identical to TRBD2. The trim removed 1 base at V and 2 bases at J, leaving 2 bases unmatched. The CDR3 spans 15 residues. Germline V gene sequence: CDR1 SNHLY, CDR2 FYNNEI. The CDR3 sequence: CASSEGGGYTDTQYF. The CDR3 DNA follows: TGTGCCAGCAGTGAAGGCGGGGGGTACACAGATACGCAGTATTTT.

This chain connects TRBV6-5 to TRBJ2-5; unclear D gene. Trimming took 6 bases from V and 4 from J, leaving 9 bases between them. This CDR3 has 12 residues. In germline, CDR1 is MNHEY, CDR2 SVGAGI. CDR3 nucleotide sequence: TGTGCCAGCAGCCTGCACGGAGAGACCCAGTACTTC. Translated, it gives CASSLHGETQYF.

V is TRBV5-1 and J is TRBJ2-7; 8 bases are a match to TRBD1. Germline V lookup: CDR1 SGHRS, CDR2 YFSETQ. Losses at the gene ends were 0 bases for V and 2 bases for J; bases not matched to a gene: 10. The CDR3 consists of 17 residues. This CDR3 reads CASSLGDRTHGPYEQYF. CDR3 DNA: TGCGCCAGCAGCTTGGGGGACAGGACCCACGGTCCCTACGAGCAGTACTTC.

In its sample, this clone was seen a few times. The chain links TRBV6-6 to TRBJ1-6, with 8 nucleotides matching TRBD1. J lost 5 bases, V lost 2 bases, and 5 bases had no gene match. From germline, CDR1 is MNHNY and CDR2 SVGAGI (reference sequence). The CDR3 covers 16 residues. The CDR3 loop is CASSYGRGQDNSPLHF. CDR3 DNA sequence: TGTGCCAGCAGTTACGGCAGGGGGCAGGATAATTCACCCCTCCACTTT.

This chain connects TRBV29-1 to TRBJ2-3, with a tentative D call TRBD1 (5 bases). The germline V gene has CDR1 SQVTM and CDR2 ANQGSEA. The V gene lost 4 bases and the J gene lost 3 bases, with 17 bases spanning the gap. The CDR3 contains 15 residues. The CDR3 nucleotides read TGCAGCGTTGGGCGCCTTGGCAGGGAAACAGATACGCAGTATTTT. Amino acid sequence: CSVGRLGRETDTQYF.

The chain has TRBV2 and TRBJ2-3; the match to TRBD1 covers 7 bases. The CDR3 has 14 amino acids. Germline CDR1 SNHLY, CDR2 FYNNEI. With 6 bases clipped from V and 2 bases from J, the junction kept 5 bases outside the gene matches. The CDR3 spells CASRRTGFTDTQYF. Here the CDR3 DNA reads TGTGCCAGCAGGCGGACAGGCTTCACAGATACGCAGTATTTT.

This clone is a singleton in its sample. The genes are TRBV2 and TRBJ1-1, with unresolved D. The CDR3 sequence is 13 residues long. Deletions cut 6 bases from V and 0 bases from J, with 8 bases between. Germline-derived CDR1 and CDR2 are SNHLY and FYNNEI. In DNA, the CDR3 is TGTGCCAGCAGGGCTACATTGAACACTGAAGCTTTCTTT. It specifies CASRATLNTEAFF.

The rearrangement joins TRBV11-2 to TRBJ1-2; D is undetermined. Germline V gene lookup returns CDR1 SGHAT and CDR2 FQNNGV. V was clipped by 2 bases and J by 2 bases, with 12 bases between them. The CDR3 covers 15 residues. Here the CDR3 DNA reads TGTGCCAGCAGCTTACGAGCAGGAGCAAACTATGGCTACACCTTC. Its protein product is CASSLRAGANYGYTF.

CDR3 nucleotide sequence: TGCGCCAGCAGCGCCGGGACACATCAAGAGACCCAGTACTTC. It specifies CASSAGTHQETQYF. The chain uses TRBV5-1 and TRBJ2-5, with D maybe TRBD1 (6 bases). Germline V CDR1 and CDR2: SGHRS, YFSETQ. Deletions cut 4 bases from V and 2 bases from J, with 12 bases between. CDR3 size: 14 residues.

The chain has TRBV18 and TRBJ1-6; a possible D gene is TRBD1 (6 bases). Germline-derived CDR1 and CDR2 are KGHSH and LQKENI. This CDR3 spans 18 amino acids. V lost 6 bases and J 0 bases, leaving 18 bases between the germline ends. Here the CDR3 DNA reads TGTGCCAGCTCGGGACAAACAGCCTGGAGCTCCTATAATTCACCCCTCCACTTT. It codes for CASSGQTAWSSYNSPLHF. Using reference TRBV18 and TRBJ1-6 for the parts outside the CDR3, the full variable domain is NAGVMQNPRHLVRRRGQEARLRCSPMKGHSHVYWYRQLPEEGLKFMVYLQKENIIDESGMPKERFSAEFPKEGPSILRIQQVVRGDSAAYFCASSGQTAWSSYNSPLHFGNGTRLTVT.

The gene calls are TRBV4-1 and TRBJ1-1; weak D call: TRBD1 (6 bases). V was cut by 0 bases and J by 12 bases, with 14 bases left in between. The CDR3 runs to 13 residues. Germline assignment: CDR1 MGHRA and CDR2 YSYEKL. CDR3 in amino acids: CASSQESGTRSFF. The DNA of the CDR3 is TGCGCCAGCAGCCAAGAGTCCGGGACAAGGTCTTTCTTT.

The chain joins TRBV4-1 to TRBJ1-5; the match to TRBD1 covers 9 bases. Trimming took 0 bases from V and 1 from J; bases not matched to a gene: 1. The germline gives CDR1 MGHRA, CDR2 YSYEKL. The CDR3 has 16 amino acids. As DNA, the CDR3 is TGCGCCAGCAGCCAAGAAACAGGGGGCAGCAATCAGCCCCAGCATTTT. Amino acid sequence: CASSQETGGSNQPQHF.

The chain couples TRBV23-1 to TRBJ1-4; maybe TRBD1 (5 bases). TRBV23-1 is an ORF for which the function is uncertain. V was clipped by 11 bases and J by 5 bases, with 18 bases between them. CDR3 size: 14 residues. The CDR3 loop reads CAPLEGRQNEKLFF. The CDR3 DNA reads as TGCGCCCCTCTAGAGGGACGGCAAAATGAAAAACTGTTTTTT.

This chain connects TRBV4-2 to TRBJ1-5; possible D gene TRBD1, 5 bases. CDR3 length: 15 residues. The germline gives CDR1 LGHNA, CDR2 YNFKEQ. Deletions cut 0 bases from V and 7 bases from J, with 13 bases between. This CDR3 reads CASSQEAGTRQPQHF. Written as DNA, the CDR3 is TGTGCCAGCAGCCAAGAGGCTGGGACCCGGCAGCCCCAGCATTTT.

The J gene is TRBJ2-7, the V gene TRBV30; no clear D. The CDR3 has 11 residues. V lost 4 bases and J lost 2, with 6 bases in between. Germline CDR1 reads GTSNPN; CDR2 reads SVGIG (reference sequence). CDR3 coding DNA: TGTGCCTGGACGACCGCCTACGAGCAGTACTTC. This sequence encodes CAWTTAYEQYF.

The chain combines TRBV28 with TRBJ1-2, with unresolved D. Deletions cut 5 bases from V and 2 bases from J, with 3 bases between. Germline CDR1 MDHEN, CDR2 SYDVKM. The CDR3 length is 11 residues. The CDR3: CASSRNYGYTF. In DNA, the CDR3 is TGTGCCAGCAGTAGAAACTATGGCTACACCTTC.